This TCR beta chain was sequenced for a study of T cells in localized non-small cell lung cancer. Study-wide results and caveats: Longer overall survival was associated with a higher density of T cells in the blood.

V lost 5 bases and J 4 bases, leaving 14 bases between the germline ends. The germline V gene encodes CDR1 SGHTA and CDR2 FQGNSA. The CDR3 extends over 14 amino acids. Data came from immunoSEQ multiplex PCR; TCRdb stores just in-frame clones and leaves some out. The sample holds roughly 30,000 clones, roughly 94% seen once. Notes on this clone: The antigen is unknown.

This clonotype originated in a woman aged 35 to 69 with stage I lung adenocarcinoma. Sample: peripheral blood, taken before any cancer treatment. The chain combines TRBV7-2 with TRBJ1-2, with no clear D. The CDR3 DNA follows: TGTGCCAGCAGCCTGAGACAAAGCGGCTATGGCTACACCTTC. Its protein product is CASSLRQSGYGYTF.